The present entry profiles one T cell receptor beta chain with its context. Its antigen has not been determined. No base quality values were provided; no much bigger clone lies one nucleotide off. To prepare the library, PCR was applied. TCRdb shows the sequencer as Illumina HiSeq 2500. Molecular barcoding was employed in the preparation of TCR libraries, with unique molecular identifiers being used to normalize TCRbeta repertoire quantification. TCRdb cleaned the public reads at Q25 with fastp, built clones with MiXCR and kept in-frame beta chains. Every distinct CDR3 protein forms one entry, paired with its most common genes and DNA. This sample is represented by fewer than 550,000 distinct CDR3 sequences; roughly 10% of them were singletons. The ten largest clonotypes hold 12% to 15% of the sample. Interpreted using the paper, the treatment or condition label stands for: allogeneic hematopoietic cell transplantation with graft depleted of TCRalphabeta T cells and CD19 B cells. The children who served as transplant recipients had been given grafts of TCRalphabeta/CD19-depleted allogeneic hematopoietic cells.

CDR1 and CDR2 are drawn from the germline V gene (reference sequence): DFQATT, SNEGSKA. Trimming costs V 0 bases and J 0 bases, and their ends lie 6 bases apart. The cysteine opens and the phenylalanine closes a CDR3 of 14 amino acids. CDR3 DNA only is kept here, 42 bases in frame from base 1. The data originate from a study of T-cell reconstitution after alpha-beta-depleted transplantation in children (dated by TCRdb to 2016 to 2017). Regarding the research as a whole: Using TCR repertoire profiling, the study followed T-cell immune reconstitution in a quantitative way in children after TCRalphabeta/CD19-depleted allogeneic hematopoietic cell transplantation. General study outcomes and caveats: Over subsequent months, a decline in hyperexpanded clone frequencies was noted, and after one year, T-cell counts and TCRbeta diversity were mostly ascribed to newly produced T cells. Apparently early alphabetaT-cell count recovery about two months after transplant reportedly relied on only several hundred rapidly expanded clones derived from non-depleted graft cells. The high TCRbeta diversity at day 60 in some patients was ascribed to recipient T cells and intrathymic progenitors that had survived conditioning.

Sequenced here: PBMCs, mostly from graft donor cells, sampled 180 days after TCRalphabeta/CD19-depleted stem cell transplant. The receptor chain draws on TRBV20-1 and TRBJ1-5; the D gene lacks a confident call. The sequence was obtained from a female patient between 2 and 10 years old who had a stem cell transplant for aplastic anemia, so the T cells may come from the graft donor. Here is the DNA: TGCAGTGCTAGAGATCAGGTTAGCAATCAGCCCCAGCATTTT. It translates to CSARDQVSNQPQHF.